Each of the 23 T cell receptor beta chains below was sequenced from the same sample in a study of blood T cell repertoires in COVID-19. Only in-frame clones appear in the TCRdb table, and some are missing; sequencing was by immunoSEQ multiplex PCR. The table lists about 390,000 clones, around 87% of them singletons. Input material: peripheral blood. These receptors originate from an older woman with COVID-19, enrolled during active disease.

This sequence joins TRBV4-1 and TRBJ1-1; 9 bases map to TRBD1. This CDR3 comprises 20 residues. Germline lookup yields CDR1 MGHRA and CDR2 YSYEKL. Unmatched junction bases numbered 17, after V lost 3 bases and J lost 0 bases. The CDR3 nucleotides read TGCGCCAGCAGCCAGGCCCACGGGGGTAACAGGGGGCCGGTGAACACTGAAGCTTTCTTT. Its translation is CASSQAHGGNRGPVNTEAFF.

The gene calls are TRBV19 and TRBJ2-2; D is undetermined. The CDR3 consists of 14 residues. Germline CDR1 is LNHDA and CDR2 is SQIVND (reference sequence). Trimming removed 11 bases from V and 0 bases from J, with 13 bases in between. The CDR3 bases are TGTGCCGGTCGGAGCGCTTCGAACACCGGGGAGCTGTTTTTT. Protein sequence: CAGRSASNTGELFF.

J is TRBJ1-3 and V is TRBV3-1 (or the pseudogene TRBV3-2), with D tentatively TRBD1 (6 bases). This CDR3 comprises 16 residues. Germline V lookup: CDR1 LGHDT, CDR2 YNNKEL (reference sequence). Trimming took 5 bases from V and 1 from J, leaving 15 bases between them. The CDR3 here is CASSVDYQGSGNTIYF. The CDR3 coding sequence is TGTGCCAGCAGCGTCGATTATCAGGGGTCTGGAAACACCATATATTTT.

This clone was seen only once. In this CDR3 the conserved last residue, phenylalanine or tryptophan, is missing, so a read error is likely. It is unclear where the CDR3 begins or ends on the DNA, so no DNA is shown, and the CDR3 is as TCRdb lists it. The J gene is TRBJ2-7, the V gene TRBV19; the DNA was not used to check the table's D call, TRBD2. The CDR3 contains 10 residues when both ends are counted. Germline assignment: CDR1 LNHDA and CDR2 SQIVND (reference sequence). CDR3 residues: CASGSLPLVY.

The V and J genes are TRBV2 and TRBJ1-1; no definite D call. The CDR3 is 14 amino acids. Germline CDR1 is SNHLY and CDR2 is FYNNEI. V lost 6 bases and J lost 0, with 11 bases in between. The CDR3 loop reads CASSTGVLNTEAFF. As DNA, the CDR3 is TGTGCCAGCAGCACCGGGGTCCTGAACACTGAAGCTTTCTTT.

The CDR3 loop is CASSYRGESKETQYF. The CDR3, as DNA: TGTGCCAGCAGTTATCGCGGGGAATCTAAAGAGACCCAGTACTTC. V is TRBV6-2 or TRBV6-3 and J is TRBJ2-5; D may be TRBD2 (6 bases). CDR1 and CDR2 from the germline V gene are MNHEY and SVGEGT. Trimming took 3 bases from V and 3 from J, leaving 14 bases between them. The CDR3 sequence is 15 residues long.

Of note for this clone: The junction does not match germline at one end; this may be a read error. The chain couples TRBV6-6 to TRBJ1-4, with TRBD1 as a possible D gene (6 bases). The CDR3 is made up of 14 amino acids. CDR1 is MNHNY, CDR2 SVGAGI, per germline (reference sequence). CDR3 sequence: CASSLGQSNEKLAF. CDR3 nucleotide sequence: TGTGCCAGCAGCCTTGGACAGAGTAATGAAAAACTCGCTTTT.

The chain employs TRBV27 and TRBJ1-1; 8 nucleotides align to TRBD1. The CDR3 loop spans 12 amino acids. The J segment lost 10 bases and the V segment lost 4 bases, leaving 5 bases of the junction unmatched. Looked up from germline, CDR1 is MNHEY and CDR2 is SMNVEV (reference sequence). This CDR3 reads CASSSLTGGAFF. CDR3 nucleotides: TGTGCCAGCAGTTCCCTCACAGGGGGAGCTTTCTTT.

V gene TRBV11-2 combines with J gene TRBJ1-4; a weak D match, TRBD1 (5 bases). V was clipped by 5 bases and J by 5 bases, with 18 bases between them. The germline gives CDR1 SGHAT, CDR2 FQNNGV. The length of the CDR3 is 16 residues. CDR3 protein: CASSPSGTFGNEKLFF. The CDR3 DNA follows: TGTGCCAGCAGCCCCTCCGGGACTTTCGGAAATGAAAAACTGTTTTTT.

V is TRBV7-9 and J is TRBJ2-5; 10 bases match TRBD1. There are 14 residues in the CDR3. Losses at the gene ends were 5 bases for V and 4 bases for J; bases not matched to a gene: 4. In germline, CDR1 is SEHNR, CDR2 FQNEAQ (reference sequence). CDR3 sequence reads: CASSLTGGGETQYF. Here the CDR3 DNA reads TGTGCCAGCAGCCTGACAGGGGGCGGAGAGACCCAGTACTTC.

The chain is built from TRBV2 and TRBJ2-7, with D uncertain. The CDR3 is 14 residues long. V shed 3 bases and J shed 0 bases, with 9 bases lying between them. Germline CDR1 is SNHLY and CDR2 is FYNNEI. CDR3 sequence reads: CASSDSESSYEQYF. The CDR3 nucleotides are TGTGCCAGCAGTGACAGTGAAAGCTCCTACGAGCAGTACTTC.

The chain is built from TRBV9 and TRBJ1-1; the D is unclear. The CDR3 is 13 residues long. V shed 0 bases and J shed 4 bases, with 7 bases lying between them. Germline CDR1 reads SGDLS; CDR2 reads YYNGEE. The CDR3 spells CASSVVFGTEAFF. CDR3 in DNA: TGTGCCAGCAGCGTAGTCTTCGGCACTGAAGCTTTCTTT.

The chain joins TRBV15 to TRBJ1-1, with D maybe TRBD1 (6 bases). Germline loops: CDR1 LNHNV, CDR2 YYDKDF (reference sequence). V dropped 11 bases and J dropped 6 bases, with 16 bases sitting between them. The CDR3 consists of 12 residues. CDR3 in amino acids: CAVSQGRAEAFF. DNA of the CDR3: TGTGCCGTTTCACAGGGCAGAGCTGAAGCTTTCTTT.

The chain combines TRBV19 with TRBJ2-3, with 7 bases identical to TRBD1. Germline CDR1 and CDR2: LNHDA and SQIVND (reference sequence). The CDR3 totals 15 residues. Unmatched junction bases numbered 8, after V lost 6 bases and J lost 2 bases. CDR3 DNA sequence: TGTGCCAGTAGCGAACCCAGGGGGAACACAGATACGCAGTATTTT. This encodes CASSEPRGNTDTQYF.

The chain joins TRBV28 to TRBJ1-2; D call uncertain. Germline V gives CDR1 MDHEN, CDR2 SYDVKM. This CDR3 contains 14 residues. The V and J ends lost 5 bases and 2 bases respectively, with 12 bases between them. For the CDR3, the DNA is TGTGCCAGCAGTGCGGGTGGGTTAAACTATGGCTACACCTTC. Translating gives CASSAGGLNYGYTF.

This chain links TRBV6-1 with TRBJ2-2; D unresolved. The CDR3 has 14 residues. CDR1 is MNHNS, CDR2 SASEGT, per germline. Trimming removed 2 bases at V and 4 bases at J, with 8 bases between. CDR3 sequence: CASSELWLTGELFF. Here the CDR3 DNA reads TGTGCCAGCAGTGAACTGTGGCTCACCGGGGAGCTGTTTTTT.

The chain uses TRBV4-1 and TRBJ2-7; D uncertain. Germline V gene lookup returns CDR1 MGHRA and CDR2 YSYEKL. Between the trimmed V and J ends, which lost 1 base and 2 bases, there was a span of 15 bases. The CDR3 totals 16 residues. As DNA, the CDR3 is TGCGCCAGCAGCCAAGCTGCCAGTCTCCTCGCCTACGAGCAGTACTTC. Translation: CASSQAASLLAYEQYF.

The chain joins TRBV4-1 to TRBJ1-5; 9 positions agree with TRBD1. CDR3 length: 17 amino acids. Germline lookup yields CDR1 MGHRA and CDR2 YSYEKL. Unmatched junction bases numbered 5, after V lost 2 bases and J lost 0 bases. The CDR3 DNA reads TGCGCCAGCAGCCAACCGGACAGGGGCCTTAGCAATCAGCCCCAGCATTTT. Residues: CASSQPDRGLSNQPQHF.

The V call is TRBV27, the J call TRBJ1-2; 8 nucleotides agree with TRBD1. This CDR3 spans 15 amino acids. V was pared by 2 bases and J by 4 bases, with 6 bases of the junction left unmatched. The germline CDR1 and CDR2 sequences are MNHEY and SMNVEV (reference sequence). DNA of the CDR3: TGTGCCAGCAGTTTAGGGCAGGGGGCCAGCTATGGCTACACCTTC. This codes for CASSLGQGASYGYTF.

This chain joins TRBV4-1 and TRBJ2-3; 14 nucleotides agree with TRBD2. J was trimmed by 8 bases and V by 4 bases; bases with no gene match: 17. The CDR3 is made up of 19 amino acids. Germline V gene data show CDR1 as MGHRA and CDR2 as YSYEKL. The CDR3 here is CASSLTGTSGGHPQSTQYF. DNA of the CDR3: TGCGCCAGCAGCCTAACGGGGACTAGCGGGGGACATCCACAGAGTACGCAGTATTTT.

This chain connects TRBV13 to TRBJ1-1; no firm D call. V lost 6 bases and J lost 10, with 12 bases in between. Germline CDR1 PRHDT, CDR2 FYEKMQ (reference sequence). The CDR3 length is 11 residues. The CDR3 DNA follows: TGTGCCAGCAGATTGGGCGTGGGAGCTTTCTTT. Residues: CASRLGVGAFF.

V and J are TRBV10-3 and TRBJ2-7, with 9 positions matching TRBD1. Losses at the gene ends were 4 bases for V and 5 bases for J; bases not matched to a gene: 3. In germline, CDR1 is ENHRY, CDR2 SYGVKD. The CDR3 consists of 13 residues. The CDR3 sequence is CAISGTGDHEQYF. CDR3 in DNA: TGTGCCATCAGTGGGACAGGGGACCACGAGCAGTACTTC.

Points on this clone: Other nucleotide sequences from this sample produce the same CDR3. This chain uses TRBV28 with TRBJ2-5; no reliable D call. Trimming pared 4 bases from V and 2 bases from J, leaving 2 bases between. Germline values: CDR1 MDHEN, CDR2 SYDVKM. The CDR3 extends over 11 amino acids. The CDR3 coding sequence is TGTGCCAGCAGTTCGCAAGAGACCCAGTACTTC. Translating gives CASSSQETQYF.